This T cell receptor (beta chain) was retrieved from a study of vaccination effects on CD4 cells after COVID-19 (dated by TCRdb to between 2022 and 2023). About the full investigation: Two doses of either the BNT162b2 or the mRNA-1273 mRNA SARS-CoV-2 vaccine were administered to participants. SARS-CoV-2 spike-specific CD4+ TCR repertoires from before and after mRNA vaccination were compared in COVID-19 convalescent patients and in infection-naive vaccine recipients. The full study included roughly 10 COVID-19 convalescent patients and a few SARS-CoV-2-naive healthy vaccine recipients. In the study, cultures from other donors were sequenced using the Oncomine TCR Beta short-read assay on an Illumina iSeq 100.

Regarding this clone: It lacks a known antigen. The sample holds no much larger clone one base away, and base qualities are not on file.

The germline V gene supplies CDR1 SGHDT and CDR2 YYEEEE. Germline trimming: 5 bases from V, 4 bases from J; junction bases outside gene matches: 6. The CDR3 has 14 amino acids, counting the end cysteine and phenylalanine. Kept here is only the CDR3 DNA, which spans 42 bases and is read in frame from base 1. Results and caveats for the whole study, not just this receptor: In healthy vaccine recipients, vaccine-induced clones were almost all SARS-CoV-2 mono-reactive, with only 1 of 255 cross-reactive with common cold coronaviruses. The study was limited by a small number of convalescent patients and lacked early post-infection timepoints. Both infection-induced and vaccine-induced clones contracted markedly at late post-vaccination timepoints, which is consistent with waning T cell responses.

Libraries were constructed by the immunoSEQ multiplex PCR assay. DNA from the CD4+ T cells that had been cultured and isolated underwent TCR beta CDR3 sequencing. Per the original workflow: The analysis removed non-productive TCR sequences, trimmed reads to the CDR3 region, and retained only CDR3s that were 7 or more amino acids long. The MANAFEST web app was used to pick out antigen-specific clonotypes by comparing their expansion in peptide wells with that in reference cultures. To count as positive, a clone had to show expansion at FDR<0.05 compared with the reference and with all other wells, an odds ratio above 5, and a frequency above 0.1% in two replicate wells. Clonotypes significantly expanded in SARS-CoV-2 spike wells and in at least one common cold coronavirus spike condition were defined as cross-reactive. CDR3 similarity was assessed by Levenshtein distance with the stringdist R package, and unrooted trees were built with ape in R 3.6.1. As stored in TCRdb, this immuneACCESS dataset retains in-frame rearrangements with V and J assigned. A fraction of the clones does not appear; measured against another copy, unresolved V genes explain less than half of the discrepancy, and the remainder lacks a known reason. That table is the source of V, J and clone size, and D and trimming were worked out from the DNA. The sample profile shows just under 65,000 clones; about 71% of them were found once. Around 3.8% of the sample comes from the top ten.

To identify antigen-specific CD4+ T cell clonotypes by their expansion, the ViraFEST assay first stimulated PBMC with viral peptide pools and then applied TCR sequencing. After less than eleven days of culture, CD4+ T cells were isolated with the EasySep CD4+ T cell isolation kit. Negative nucleocapsid antibody results before and after vaccination confirmed that the healthy vaccine recipients had no prior SARS-CoV-2 infection. Roughly 2.1 million PBMC per well were cultured in IMDM with approximately 5% human AB serum, roughly 10 IU/ml IL-2 and gentamicin, plus 10 ug/ml peptides. Half of the culture medium was replaced with fresh IL-2-containing medium on days 3 and 7. Unless noted otherwise, every peptide stimulation condition was grown in triplicate wells. PBMC were separated from whole blood using Ficoll-Paque Plus gradient centrifugation and were then either cryopreserved at -140C or used fresh. Overlapping peptide pools spanned the spike proteins of SARS-CoV-2 and the common cold coronaviruses HCoV-NL63, HCoV-OC43 and HCoV-229E. The QIAamp micro DNA kit was used to extract genomic DNA from the cultured CD4+ T cells.

Sequenced material: CD4+ T cells from PBMCs cultured with HCoV-OC43 spike peptides, taken before COVID-19 vaccination. Explained via the paper, the cell subset or site label denotes: HCoV-OC43 spike overlapping peptide pool stimulation. The sequence was collected from a human donor who received a COVID-19 vaccine. The sequence links TRBV5-6 to TRBJ2-3, and TRBD2 aligns with 8 junction nucleotides. Here is the DNA: TGTGCCAGCAGTTCCTATAGCGGGGCAGATACGCAGTATTTT. Translated, this is CASSSYSGADTQYF. The reference TRBV5-6 and TRBJ2-3 proteins fill in what lies around the CDR3, so the full variable domain reads DAGVTQSPTHLIKTRGQQVTLRCSPKSGHDTVSWYQQALGQGPQFIFQYYEEEERQRGNFPDRFSGHQFPNYSSELNVNALLLGDSALYLCASSSYSGADTQYFGPGTRLTVL.